The entry below describes one T cell receptor (beta chain). The target antigen is unknown. Profiling that covered TCR beta VDJ and CDR3 relied on genomic DNA as its template. Using its own MiXCR run on the reads, TCRdb lists one record per CDR3 protein. In the table there are some 120,000 distinct CDR3 sequences, roughly 50% of which are singletons. This entry belongs to a study of CD8+CD57+ T cells in acquired aplastic anemia. Overall study: DNA recovered from sorted CD4+ and CD8+ cells had a mean of approximately 3 ug.

Study findings and constraints: Overlapping CD8+ CDR3 repertoires of patients and controls contained about 27 shared sequences.

V lost 3 bases and J lost 4, with 18 bases in between. Germline V gene data show CDR1 as SQVTM and CDR2 as ANQGSEA. CDR3 length: 15 amino acids. The receptor comes from a human donor in good health, serving as a control. Sequencing used sorted CD4+, CD8+, or CD8+CD57+ T cells (not recorded which) from PBMCs. The V and J genes are TRBV29-1 and TRBJ2-5; possibly TRBD1 for D (5 bases). CDR3 in DNA: TGCAGCGTTGAGGTTAGGGGTTTAGCCAGAGAGACCCAGTACTTC. The encoded protein is CSVEVRGLARETQYF.